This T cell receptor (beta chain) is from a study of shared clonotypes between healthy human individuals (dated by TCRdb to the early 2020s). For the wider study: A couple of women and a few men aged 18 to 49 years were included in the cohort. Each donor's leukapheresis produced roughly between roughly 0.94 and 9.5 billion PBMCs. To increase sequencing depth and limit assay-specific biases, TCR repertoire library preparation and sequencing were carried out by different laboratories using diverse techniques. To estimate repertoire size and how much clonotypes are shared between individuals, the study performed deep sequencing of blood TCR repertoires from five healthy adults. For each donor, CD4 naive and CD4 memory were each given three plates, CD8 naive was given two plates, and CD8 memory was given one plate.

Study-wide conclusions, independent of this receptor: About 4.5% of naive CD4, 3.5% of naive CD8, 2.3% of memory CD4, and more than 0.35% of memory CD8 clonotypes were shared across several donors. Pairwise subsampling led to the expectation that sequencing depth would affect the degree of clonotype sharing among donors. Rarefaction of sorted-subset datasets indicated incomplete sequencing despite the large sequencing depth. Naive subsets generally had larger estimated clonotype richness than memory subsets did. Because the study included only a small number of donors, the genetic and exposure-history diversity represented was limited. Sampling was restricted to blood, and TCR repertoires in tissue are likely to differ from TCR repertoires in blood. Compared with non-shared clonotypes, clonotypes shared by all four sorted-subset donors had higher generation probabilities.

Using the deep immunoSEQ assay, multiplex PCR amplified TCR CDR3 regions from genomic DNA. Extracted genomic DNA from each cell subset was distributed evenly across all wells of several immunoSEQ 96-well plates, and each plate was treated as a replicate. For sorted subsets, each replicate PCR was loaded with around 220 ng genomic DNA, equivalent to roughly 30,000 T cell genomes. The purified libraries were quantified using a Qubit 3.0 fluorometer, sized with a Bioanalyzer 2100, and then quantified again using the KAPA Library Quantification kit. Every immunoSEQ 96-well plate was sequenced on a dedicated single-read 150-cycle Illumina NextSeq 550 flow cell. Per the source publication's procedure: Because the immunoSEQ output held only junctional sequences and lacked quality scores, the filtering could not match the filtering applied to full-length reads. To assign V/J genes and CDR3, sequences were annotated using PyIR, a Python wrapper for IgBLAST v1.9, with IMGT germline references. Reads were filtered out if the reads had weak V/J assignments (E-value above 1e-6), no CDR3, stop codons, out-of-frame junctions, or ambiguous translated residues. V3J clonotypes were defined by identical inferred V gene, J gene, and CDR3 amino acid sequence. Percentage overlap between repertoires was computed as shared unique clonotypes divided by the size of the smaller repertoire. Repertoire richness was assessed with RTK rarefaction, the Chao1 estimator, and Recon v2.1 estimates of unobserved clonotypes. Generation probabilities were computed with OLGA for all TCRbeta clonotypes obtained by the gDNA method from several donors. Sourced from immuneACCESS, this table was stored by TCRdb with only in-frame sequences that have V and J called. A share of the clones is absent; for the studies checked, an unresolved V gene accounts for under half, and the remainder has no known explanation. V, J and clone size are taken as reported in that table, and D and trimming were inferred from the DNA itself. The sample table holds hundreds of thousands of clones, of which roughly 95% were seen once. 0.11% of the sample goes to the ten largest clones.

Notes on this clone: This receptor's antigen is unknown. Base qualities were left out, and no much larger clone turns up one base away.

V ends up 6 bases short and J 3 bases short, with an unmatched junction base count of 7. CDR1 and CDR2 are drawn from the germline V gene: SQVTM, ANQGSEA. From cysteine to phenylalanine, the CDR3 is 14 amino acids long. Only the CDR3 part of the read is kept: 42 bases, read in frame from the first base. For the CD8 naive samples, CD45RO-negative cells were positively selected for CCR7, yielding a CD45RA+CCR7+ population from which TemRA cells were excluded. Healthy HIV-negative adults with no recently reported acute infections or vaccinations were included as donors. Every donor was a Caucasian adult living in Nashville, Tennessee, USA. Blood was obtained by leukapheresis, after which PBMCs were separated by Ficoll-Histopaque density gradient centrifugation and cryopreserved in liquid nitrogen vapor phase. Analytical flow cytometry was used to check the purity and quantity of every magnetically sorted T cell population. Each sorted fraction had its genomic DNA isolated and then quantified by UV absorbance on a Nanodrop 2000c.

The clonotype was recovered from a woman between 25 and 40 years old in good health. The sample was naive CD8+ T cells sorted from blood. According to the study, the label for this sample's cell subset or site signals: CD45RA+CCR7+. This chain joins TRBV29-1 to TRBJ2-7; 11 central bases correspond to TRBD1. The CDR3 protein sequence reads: CSVEGGQGGYEQYF. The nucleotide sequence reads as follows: TGCAGCGTCGAGGGGGGACAGGGGGGCTACGAGCAGTACTTC.